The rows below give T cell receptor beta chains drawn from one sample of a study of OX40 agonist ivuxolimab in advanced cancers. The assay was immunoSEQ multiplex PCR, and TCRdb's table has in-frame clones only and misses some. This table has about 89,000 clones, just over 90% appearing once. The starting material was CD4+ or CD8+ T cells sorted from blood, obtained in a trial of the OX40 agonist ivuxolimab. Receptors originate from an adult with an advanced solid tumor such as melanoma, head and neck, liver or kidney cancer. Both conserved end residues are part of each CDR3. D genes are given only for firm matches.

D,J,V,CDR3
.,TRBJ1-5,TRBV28,CASAGGMSNQPQHF
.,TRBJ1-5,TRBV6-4,CASSMSSNQPQHF
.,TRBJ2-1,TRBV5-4,CASSPLGNYNEQFF
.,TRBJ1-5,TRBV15,CATSSAIGVRSQPQHF
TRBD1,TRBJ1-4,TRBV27,CASSLSTRGLATNEKLFF
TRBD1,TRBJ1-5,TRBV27,CASSFGQARDQPQHF
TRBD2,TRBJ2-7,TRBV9,CASSVMLAGGPGEQYF
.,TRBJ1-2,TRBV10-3,CAISDQPSANYGYTF
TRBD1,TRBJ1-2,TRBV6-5,CASSYGDSYGYTF
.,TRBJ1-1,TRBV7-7,CASSSQVNTEAFF
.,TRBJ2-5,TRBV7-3,CASSLAGAETQYF
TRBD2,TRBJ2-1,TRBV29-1,CSVQTSGGYNEQFF
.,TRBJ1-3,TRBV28,CASSHQESGNTIYF
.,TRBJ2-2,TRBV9,CASSVWDFANTGELFF
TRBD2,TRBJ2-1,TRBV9,CASSEGLFDSYNEQFF
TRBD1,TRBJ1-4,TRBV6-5,CASKDTGARNEKLFF
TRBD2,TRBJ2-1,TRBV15,CATSIEAGSSYNEQFF
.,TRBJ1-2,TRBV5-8,CASSWGGYGYTF
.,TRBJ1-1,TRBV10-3,CAIRGVGGNTEAFF
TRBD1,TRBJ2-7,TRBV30,CAWSHRGYEQYF
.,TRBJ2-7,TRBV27,CASSQTGNRIYEQYF
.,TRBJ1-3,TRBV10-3,CATQTGDSGNTIYF
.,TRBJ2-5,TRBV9,CASSSQGLGAETQYF
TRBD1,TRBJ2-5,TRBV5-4,CASSPDRAGETQYF
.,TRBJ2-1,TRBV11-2,CASSLVLSYNEQFF
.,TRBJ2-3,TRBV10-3,CAISEPGDTRGTDTQYF
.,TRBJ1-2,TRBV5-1,CASSSPEEGTYGYTF
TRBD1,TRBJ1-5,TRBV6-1,CASRSGQNNQPQHF
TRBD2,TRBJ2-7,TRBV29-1,CSVAKAGGQYEQYF
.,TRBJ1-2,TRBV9,CASSQSGYYGYTF
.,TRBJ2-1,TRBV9,CASSVDGGTYNEQFF
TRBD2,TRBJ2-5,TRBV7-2,CASSLSMPGLAGQETQYF
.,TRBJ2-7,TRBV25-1,CASRQTGFGTEQYF
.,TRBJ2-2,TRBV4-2,CASSQAPGSGGTGELFF
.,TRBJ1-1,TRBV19,CASSSGTANTEAFF
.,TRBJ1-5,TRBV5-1,CASSLEGQPQHF